The 30 T cell receptor beta chains given below trace back to one sample, sequenced in a study of Graves' ophthalmopathy and Graves' hyperthyroidism. RNA served as the template for amplifying TCR beta CDR3 regions. First-round RT-PCR with HTBI primers preceded a second-round multiplex PCR. A single record per CDR3 protein comes from TCRdb applying MiXCR to the multiplex PCR reads. The repertoire holds 400,000 or so distinct CDR3 sequences, with about 15% as singletons. The source material was peripheral blood. The receptor set was obtained from an adult woman with stable Graves' hyperthyroidism.

The gene calls are TRBV30 and TRBJ1-5; D is ambiguous. The CDR3 is 12 residues long. CDR1 and CDR2 (germline): GTSNPN, SVGIG (reference sequence). Between the trimmed V and J ends, which lost 2 bases and 4 bases, there was a span of 6 bases. CDR3 in DNA: TGTGCCTGGAGTCAAAGGAATCAGCCCCAGCATTTT. This translates into CAWSQRNQPQHF.

The rearrangement joins TRBV19 to TRBJ1-5, with no clear D. V lost 3 bases, J lost 6 bases, and 12 bases lay in between. The CDR3 contains 14 residues. The germline gives CDR1 LNHDA, CDR2 SQIVND (reference sequence). For the CDR3, the DNA is TGTGCCAGTAGTATGGGAAGGGATCCTCAGCCCCAGCATTTT. It specifies CASSMGRDPQPQHF. The full variable domain, rest sourced from reference TRBV19 and TRBJ1-5, is DGGITQSPKYLFRKEGQNVTLSCEQNLNHDAMYWYRQDPGQGLRLIYYSQIVNDFQKGDIAEGYSVSREKKESFPLTVTSAQKNPTAFYLCASSMGRDPQPQHFGDGTRLSIL.

This clonotype was seen repeatedly, ten times or more. This chain joins TRBV14 and TRBJ2-7; D is possibly TRBD2 (5 bases). The CDR3 loop spans 18 amino acids. Between the trimmed V and J ends, which lost 1 base and 0 bases, there was a span of 19 bases. CDR1 and CDR2 from the germline V gene are SGHDN and FVKESK. The CDR3 region is CASSQGRAWQTSSYEQYF. CDR3 in DNA: TGTGCCAGCAGCCAAGGGCGGGCATGGCAGACAAGCTCCTACGAGCAGTACTTC.

This clonotype was observed a handful of times. The rearrangement uses TRBV12-3 or TRBV12-4 and TRBJ2-5; perhaps TRBD2 as D (5 bases). CDR3 length: 14 amino acids. Trimming pared 3 bases from V and 1 base from J, leaving 9 bases between. The CDR3 loop is CASSFLLAQETQYF. CDR3 sequence (DNA): TGTGCCAGCAGTTTTCTTCTAGCCCAAGAGACCCAGTACTTC.

The chain combines TRBV28 with TRBJ1-1; 11 nucleotides agree with TRBD1. Trimming took 7 bases from V and 4 from J; bases not matched to a gene: 8. CDR1 and CDR2 from the germline V gene are MDHEN and SYDVKM. The CDR3 length is 15 residues. The CDR3 protein is CASNPPGQGVTEAFF. In nucleotides, the CDR3 is TGTGCCAGCAATCCGCCGGGACAGGGGGTCACTGAAGCTTTCTTT.

At least ten counts were recorded for this clonotype. The chain uses TRBV12-5 and TRBJ2-5; no clear D. Per the germline V gene, CDR1 is LGHNT and CDR2 is FRNRAP. Between the trimmed V and J ends, which lost 3 bases and 5 bases, there was a span of 1 base. The CDR3 runs 10 residues. The CDR3: CASGFETQYF. The CDR3 nucleotides read TGTGCTAGTGGTTTCGAGACCCAGTACTTC.

In regard to this clonotype: With a much larger clone just one base away, this may be a read error. As DNA, the CDR3 is TGTGTCAGCAGCTCAGGGGGCCCAGAGACCCAGTACTTC. Protein sequence: CVSSSGGPETQYF. The rearrangement joins TRBV7-2 to TRBJ2-5, with 8 bases aligning to TRBD1. The CDR3 runs to 13 residues. Germline V gives CDR1 SGHTA, CDR2 FQGNSA.

This chain connects TRBV6-5 to TRBJ1-1; TRBD1 is a possible D gene (6 bases). Germline CDR1 and CDR2: MNHEY and SVGAGI. The CDR3 has 16 residues. V lost 4 bases and J 0 bases, leaving 15 bases between the germline ends. CDR3 DNA: TGTGCCAGCAGTTGGGTAGTTGGGGGCGTGAACACTGAAGCTTTCTTT. Translation: CASSWVVGGVNTEAFF.

This clonotype came up many times. The chain is built from TRBV2 and TRBJ2-6; D not certain. CDR1 is SNHLY and CDR2 is FYNNEI in the germline V gene. V was pared by 7 bases and J by 1 base, with 5 bases between. This CDR3 comprises 13 residues. CDR3 DNA: TGTGCCAGCACGAAATCTGGGGCCAACGTCCTGACTTTC. Residues: CASTKSGANVLTF.

This clonotype was seen at least ten times. Mismatch with germline at one junction end may stem from a read error. The gene calls are TRBV5-1 and TRBJ1-1; D is undetermined. The CDR3 loop spans 12 amino acids. The germline V gene encodes CDR1 SGHRS and CDR2 YFSETQ. Here the CDR3 DNA reads TGCGCCAGCAGTTTGGACGGAGCTGAAGCTTTCTTT. Translated, it gives CASSLDGAEAFF. The entire variable domain, with the rest obtained from reference TRBV5-1 and TRBJ1-1, is as follows: KAGVTQTPRYLIKTRGQQVTLSCSPISGHRSVSWYQQTPGQGLQFLFEYFSETQRNKGNFPGRFSGRQFSNSRSEMNVSTLELGDSALYLCASSLDGAEAFFGQGTRLTVV.

This clonotype has at least ten counts. The rearrangement uses TRBV29-1 and TRBJ1-1; D unclear. The V end was cut by 3 bases, the J end by 1 base, with 9 bases between. This CDR3 region has 13 residues. Per the germline V gene, CDR1 is SQVTM and CDR2 is ANQGSEA. The CDR3 reads CSVESQANTEAFF. CDR3 in DNA: TGCAGCGTTGAGAGTCAGGCGAACACTGAAGCTTTCTTT.

This clonotype was seen a few times. V usage is TRBV25-1 and J usage is TRBJ2-4, with 9 bases matching TRBD1. V lost 6 bases and J lost 2; bases outside the gene matches: 8. CDR1 and CDR2 from the germline V gene are MGHDK and SYGVNS. The CDR3 spans 16 residues. In DNA form, the CDR3 reads TGTGCCAGCAGAGAAACCGGGACAGGGACCAAAAACATTCAGTACTTC. The encoded protein is CASRETGTGTKNIQYF.

J is TRBJ2-7 and V is TRBV20-1; 8 nucleotides line up with TRBD2. CDR1 and CDR2 (germline): DFQATT, SNEGSKA (reference sequence). This CDR3 region has 14 residues. The J segment lost 1 base and the V segment lost 5 bases, leaving 7 bases of the junction unmatched. In DNA form, the CDR3 reads TGCAGTGCTTACGGGAGGGCCGTTTCCTACGAGCAGTACTTC. Encoded protein: CSAYGRAVSYEQYF.

This clonotype was recorded many times. The V call is TRBV28, the J call TRBJ2-4; no clear D gene. The V and J ends lost 6 bases and 4 bases respectively, with 10 bases between them. Germline V lookup: CDR1 MDHEN, CDR2 SYDVKM. This CDR3 region has 13 residues. The CDR3 sequence: CASSAGPKNIQYF. In DNA, the CDR3 is TGTGCCAGCAGCGCCGGGCCGAAAAACATTCAGTACTTC.

The table lists this clonotype with a few counts. Being one base from a much bigger clone, this may be a read error. The chain combines TRBV6-1 with TRBJ1-6; 7 bases line up with TRBD1. The CDR3 is 14 residues long. CDR1 and CDR2 (germline): MNHNS, SASEGT. The CDR3 sequence is CASSEISGGSHLHF. The CDR3 DNA is TGTGCCAGCAGTGAAATCTCAGGGGGTTCACACCTCCACTTT.

The genes are TRBV4-1 and TRBJ1-2; 8 nucleotides align to TRBD1. After removal of 1 base from V and 8 bases from J, the junction contained 9 bases not matched to a gene. This CDR3 is 15 amino acids long. Germline values: CDR1 MGHRA, CDR2 YSYEKL. The CDR3 region is CASSQVSQGAHGYTF. The CDR3 coding sequence is TGCGCCAGCAGCCAAGTCTCCCAGGGGGCGCACGGCTACACCTTC.

This clonotype was recorded at least ten times. The V call is TRBV10-3, the J call TRBJ2-2; D is unresolved. Trimming shortened V by 5 bases and J by 0 bases, and 10 bases separated the two germline ends. The CDR3 is 15 residues long. Per germline, CDR1 ENHRY and CDR2 SYGVKD. The CDR3 is CAISPTLSNTGELFF. DNA of the CDR3: TGTGCCATCAGTCCCACGCTATCGAACACCGGGGAGCTGTTTTTT.

This clonotype was recorded at least ten times. The rearrangement joins TRBV7-2 to TRBJ1-6; no clear D gene. Deletions cut 0 bases from V and 3 bases from J, with 6 bases between. CDR1 is SGHTA and CDR2 is FQGNSA in the germline V gene. This CDR3 is 15 amino acids long. CDR3 coding DNA: TGTGCCAGCAGCTTAGCCGGGAACTATAATTCACCCCTCCACTTT. Protein product: CASSLAGNYNSPLHF.

The chain is built from TRBV7-2 and TRBJ2-7; no clear D. Trimming shortened V by 4 bases and J by 2 bases, and 12 bases separated the two germline ends. There are 14 residues in the CDR3. From germline, CDR1 is SGHTA and CDR2 FQGNSA. The CDR3 bases are TGTGCCAGCAGCTATAATCGCAACACCTACGAGCAGTACTTC. Amino acid sequence: CASSYNRNTYEQYF.

This clonotype was counted between two and nine times. This chain joins TRBV4-3 and TRBJ2-2, with D uncertain. Germline V gene lookup returns CDR1 LGHNA and CDR2 YSLEER. Trimming cost V 0 bases and J 4 bases, with 18 bases left between them. The CDR3 spans 18 residues. DNA of the CDR3: TGCGCCAGCAGCCAAGATCTTGCGAGCGTTGGTACCACCGGGGAGCTGTTTTTT. This codes for CASSQDLASVGTTGELFF.

This clonotype has ten or more counts. The chain has TRBV20-1 and TRBJ2-7; 12 bases match TRBD2. CDR3 size: 17 residues. Germline assignment: CDR1 DFQATT and CDR2 SNEGSKA (reference sequence). V shed 5 bases and J 3 bases; nucleotides not matched to a gene: 14. The DNA for the CDR3 is TGCAGTGCTCCGGGGGGGCTAGCGGGAGGGCCCCTCTACGAGCAGTACTTC. Its translation is CSAPGGLAGGPLYEQYF.

This clonotype was seen ten or more times. The V gene is TRBV6-5, the J gene TRBJ2-7, with 8 bases matching TRBD1. Trimming took 0 bases from V and 0 from J; bases not matched to a gene: 7. Germline CDR1 and CDR2: MNHEY and SVGAGI. The CDR3 consists of 17 residues. Here the CDR3 reads CASSYSNPGQASYEQYF. Here the CDR3 DNA reads TGTGCCAGCAGTTACTCGAACCCGGGACAGGCCTCCTACGAGCAGTACTTC.

This clonotype was seen many times. The rearrangement uses TRBV15 and TRBJ2-7; D assignment may be TRBD1 or TRBD2 (5 bases each). With 4 bases removed from V and 2 bases from J, the gap between germline ends came to 12 bases. The CDR3 runs 14 residues. The germline V gene encodes CDR1 LNHNV and CDR2 YYDKDF (reference sequence). CDR3 bases: TGTGCCACCAGCACCATGAGGGGCGCCTACGAGCAGTACTTC. Amino acid sequence: CATSTMRGAYEQYF.

This clonotype was observed at least ten times. This rearrangement joins TRBV28 to TRBJ2-2, with 11 nucleotides matching TRBD2. Germline CDR1 MDHEN, CDR2 SYDVKM. This CDR3 contains 16 residues. With 5 bases clipped from V and 5 bases from J, the junction kept 7 bases outside the gene matches. The CDR3 DNA follows: TGTGCCAGCAGTCTAGTAGCGGGAGGGGATACCGGGGAGCTGTTTTTT. It encodes CASSLVAGGDTGELFF.

This clonotype was observed many times. The chain links TRBV12-5 to TRBJ2-7; the D gene is possibly TRBD1 (6 bases). Germline V lookup: CDR1 LGHNT, CDR2 FRNRAP. The length of the CDR3 is 17 residues. The ends were cut back, 4 bases at V and 0 bases at J, with 19 bases in the middle. The CDR3 loop reads CASGYTRDTQSSYEQYF. Written as DNA, the CDR3 is TGTGCTAGTGGTTACACCAGGGACACGCAGAGCTCCTACGAGCAGTACTTC. Drawing the rest from reference TRBV12-5 and TRBJ2-7, the complete variable domain is DARVTQTPRHKVTEMGQEVTMRCQPILGHNTVFWYRQTMMQGLELLAYFRNRAPLDDSGMPKDRFSAEMPDATLATLKIQPSEPRDSAVYFCASGYTRDTQSSYEQYFGPGTRLTVT.

This clonotype was recorded many times. The chain recombines TRBV7-2 with TRBJ2-7; TRBD2 matches 8 bases. In germline, CDR1 is SGHTA, CDR2 FQGNSA. Trimming at V came to 6 bases and at J to 6 bases, leaving 16 bases not matched to a gene. This CDR3 has 16 amino acids. The CDR3 DNA follows: TGTGCCAGCAGTAGCAGCTTCGCAGCGGGAGCTTTCGAGCAGTACTTC. Encoded protein: CASSSSFAAGAFEQYF.

This clonotype was recorded many times. The DNA of the CDR3 is TGTGCCAGCAGCTTAGGTCTATTCCATCGGAACAGCAGGGCTTTCTTT. This codes for CASSLGLFHRNSRAFF. The genes are TRBV11-2 and TRBJ1-1; D unclear. This CDR3 is 16 amino acids long. V dropped 1 base and J dropped 11 bases, with 23 bases sitting between them. CDR1 and CDR2 (germline): SGHAT, FQNNGV.

This clonotype occurred many times. The chain employs TRBV30 and TRBJ2-7; 7 nucleotides line up with TRBD2. The CDR3 consists of 14 residues. The J segment lost 3 bases and the V segment lost 4 bases, leaving 9 bases of the junction unmatched. Germline CDR1 GTSNPN, CDR2 SVGIG (reference sequence). This chain's CDR3 is CAWKGRASIYEQYF. The CDR3, as DNA: TGTGCCTGGAAAGGGAGGGCCTCTATCTACGAGCAGTACTTC. Full variable domain (missing parts from reference TRBV30 and TRBJ2-7): SQTIHQWPATLVQPVGSPLSLECTVEGTSNPNLYWYRQAAGRGLQLLFYSVGIGQISSEVPQNLSASRPQDRQFILSSKKLLLSDSGFYLCAWKGRASIYEQYFGPGTRLTVT.

This clonotype occurred many times. The chain employs TRBV4-3 and TRBJ1-1; possibly TRBD1 for D (5 bases). This CDR3 has 14 amino acids. The V end was cut by 0 bases, the J end by 3 bases, with 8 bases between. Germline V gives CDR1 LGHNA, CDR2 YSLEER. The CDR3 DNA sequence: TGCGCCAGCAGCCAAGATGTGGGGGACACTGAAGCTTTCTTT. Residues: CASSQDVGDTEAFF.

This clonotype was detected many times. The chain links TRBV6-5 to TRBJ2-2; D not certain. The CDR3 has 14 residues. Trimming took 5 bases from V and 2 from J, leaving 9 bases between them. Per germline, CDR1 MNHEY and CDR2 SVGAGI. The CDR3, as DNA: TGTGCCAGCAGTATCGACCGTAACACCGGGGAGCTGTTTTTT. This gives the protein CASSIDRNTGELFF.